Sequencing of this T cell receptor beta chain was carried out in a study of CD8+ T cells in alopecia areata. General observations from the study: When scalp samples are sequenced, resident alphabeta T cells of normal skin are also captured. Lesional scalp exceeded normal scalp in clonality, especially in alopecia totalis/universalis.

The CDR3 has 14 amino acids. The germline gives CDR1 SGHNT, CDR2 YYREEE (reference sequence). The V and J ends lost 4 bases and 3 bases respectively, with 14 bases between them. Sequencing used cDNA as its template, made by extracting RNA and reverse transcribing it. Sequencing was performed with immunoSEQ multiplex PCR; in TCRdb, only in-frame clones are kept and a portion is missing. Of under 250,000 clones listed, about 60% are singletons. This clone was seen only once. Its antigen is not identified. The TCR originated in a human donor with alopecia areata. The J gene is TRBJ2-7, the V gene TRBV5-4; D might be TRBD1 (6 bases). The sequences come from CD4+ T cells sorted from blood, collected at week 0. The DNA for the CDR3 is TGTGCCAGCAGCCAGGGGCAGGGCGGCTACGAGCAGTACTTC. It yields the protein CASSQGQGGYEQYF.